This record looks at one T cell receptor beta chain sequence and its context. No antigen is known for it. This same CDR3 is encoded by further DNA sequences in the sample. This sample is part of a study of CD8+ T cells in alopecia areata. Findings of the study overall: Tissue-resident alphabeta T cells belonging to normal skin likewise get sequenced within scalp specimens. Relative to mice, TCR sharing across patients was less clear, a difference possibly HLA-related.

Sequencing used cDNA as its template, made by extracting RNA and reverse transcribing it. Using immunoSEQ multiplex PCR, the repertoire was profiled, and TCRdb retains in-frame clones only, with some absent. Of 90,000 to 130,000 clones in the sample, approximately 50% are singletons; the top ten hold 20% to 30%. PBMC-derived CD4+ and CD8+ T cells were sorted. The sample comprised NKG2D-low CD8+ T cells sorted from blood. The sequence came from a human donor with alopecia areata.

CDR3 DNA sequence: TGTGCCAGCAGTTTATCCGACTACAATGAGCAGTTCTTC. This gives the protein CASSLSDYNEQFF. This rearrangement joins TRBV28 to TRBJ2-1; D unresolved. Trimming removed 1 base at V and 3 bases at J, with 4 bases between. This CDR3 spans 13 amino acids. Germline-derived CDR1 and CDR2 are MDHEN and SYDVKM.